One sample yielded the 17 T cell receptor beta chains listed below, sequenced in a study of vaccination and CD4 T cells after COVID-19. Treatment described: approximately 11-day PBMC culture with coronavirus spike peptide pools or control peptides (ViraFEST assay). At the Johns Hopkins FTIC core, DNA taken from cultured CD4+ T cells was sequenced by way of the Oncomine TCR Beta short-read assay. MiXCR was run by TCRdb on the PCR reads, yielding one entry per CDR3 protein. The repertoire holds about 10,000 distinct CDR3 sequences, with roughly 27% as singletons. Antigen specificity for these receptors is unknown. Sequenced here: CD4+ T cells from blood, cultured in vitro, sampled before SARS-CoV-2 vaccination. These TCRs come from a human donor who received a COVID-19 vaccine.

V and J are TRBV12-3 or TRBV12-4 and TRBJ1-1, with unresolved D. V gave up 3 bases and J gave up 4 bases, with 3 bases separating them. There are 11 residues in the CDR3. For the CDR3, the DNA is TGTGCCAGCAGTTTGGGCACTGAAGCTTTCTTT. It specifies CASSLGTEAFF.

In this sample, this clonotype turned up a few times. V usage is TRBV9 and J usage is TRBJ1-2; D might be TRBD1 (6 bases). Trimming pared 2 bases from V and 3 bases from J, leaving 14 bases between. Germline assignment: CDR1 SGDLS and CDR2 YYNGEE. The CDR3 is made up of 15 amino acids. CDR3 region: CASSVTGSYDYGYTF. Written as DNA, the CDR3 is TGTGCCAGCAGCGTTACAGGGAGTTATGACTATGGCTACACCTTC.

This chain connects TRBV5-1 to TRBJ1-3; a weak D match, TRBD1 (6 bases). Deletions cut 1 base from V and 4 bases from J, with 21 bases between. Germline values: CDR1 SGHRS, CDR2 YFSETQ. This CDR3 is 18 amino acids long. The chain's CDR3 is CASSLTYSGGAGGNTIYF. CDR3 nucleotides: TGCGCCAGCAGCTTGACTTACTCGGGGGGCGCGGGAGGAAACACCATATATTTT.

Here the CDR3 DNA reads TGTGCCAGTAGTATCCGTCGCGGGGCAGCGACTGAAGCTTTCTTT. As protein: CASSIRRGAATEAFF. J is TRBJ1-1 and V is TRBV19; tentative D call: TRBD1 (5 bases). Per germline, CDR1 LNHDA and CDR2 SQIVND (reference sequence). V shed 3 bases and J shed 5 bases, with 16 bases lying between them. The CDR3 is 15 amino acids.

J is TRBJ1-1 and V is TRBV9; D is perhaps TRBD1 (5 bases). CDR1 SGDLS and CDR2 YYNGEE come from the germline V gene. V dropped 2 bases and J dropped 0 bases, with 11 bases sitting between them. CDR3 length equals 15 residues. CDR3 nucleotide sequence: TGTGCCAGCAGCGTTACCGGAGGGGTGAACACTGAAGCTTTCTTT. Amino acids: CASSVTGGVNTEAFF.

The chain has TRBV19 and TRBJ1-2; 8 bases are shared with TRBD1. The junction had 4 bases not matched to a gene; V was cut back by 5 bases and J by 2 bases. The CDR3 consists of 14 residues. Germline V gives CDR1 LNHDA, CDR2 SQIVND (reference sequence). Written as DNA, the CDR3 is TGTGCCAGTAGTTCCACAGGGGGGAACTATGGCTACACCTTC. This gives the protein CASSSTGGNYGYTF.

This chain uses TRBV7-2 with TRBJ1-2; no reliable D call. This CDR3 spans 12 amino acids. Trimming took 1 base from V and 9 from J, leaving 9 bases between them. The germline CDR1 and CDR2 sequences are SGHTA and FQGNSA. CDR3 sequence reads: CASSLEFGSYTF. The DNA for the CDR3 is TGTGCCAGCAGCTTAGAGTTCGGGAGCTACACCTTC.

This chain joins TRBV6-2 or TRBV6-3 and TRBJ2-7; 7 nucleotides align to TRBD1. Germline assignment: CDR1 MNHEY and CDR2 SVGEGT. Germline trimming cut 3 bases from V and 7 bases from J; bases unmatched to any gene: 24. There are 19 residues in the CDR3. The DNA for the CDR3 is TGTGCCAGCAGTTATCCGCCCGGGACAGCCCTTCAGCCGAGTAAAGAGCAGTACTTC. As protein: CASSYPPGTALQPSKEQYF.

V gene TRBV29-1 combines with J gene TRBJ2-7; 8 bases map to TRBD1. After removal of 6 bases from V and 5 bases from J, the junction contained 6 bases not matched to a gene. Germline V gene data show CDR1 as SQVTM and CDR2 as ANQGSEA. The CDR3 loop spans 12 amino acids. The CDR3 DNA follows: TGCAGCGTAACCGGGACAGGCAACGAGCAGTACTTC. It encodes CSVTGTGNEQYF.

The chain couples TRBV5-1 to TRBJ2-7, with D possibly being TRBD1 (6 bases). Germline V gives CDR1 SGHRS, CDR2 YFSETQ. The CDR3 is made up of 16 amino acids. Trimming removed 0 bases at V and 5 bases at J, with 18 bases between. CDR3: CASSLAGTGRMDEQYF. In DNA form, the CDR3 reads TGCGCCAGCAGCTTGGCAGGCACAGGGCGGATGGACGAGCAGTACTTC.

The chain links TRBV20-1 to TRBJ2-7; either TRBD1 or TRBD2 may supply D (5 bases each). Germline assignment: CDR1 DFQATT and CDR2 SNEGSKA (reference sequence). V lost 5 bases to trimming and J lost 0 bases, with 14 bases between them. This CDR3 is 14 amino acids long. DNA for the CDR3: TGCAGTGCTTGGGACCGTTTAAGCTCCTACGAGCAGTACTTC. Translating it yields CSAWDRLSSYEQYF.

This clonotype has a single count. The chain links TRBV3-1 to TRBJ1-5; D possibly corresponds to TRBD1 (6 bases). Germline CDR1 and CDR2: LGHDT and YNNKEL (reference sequence). Deletions cut 0 bases from V and 1 base from J, with 10 bases between. This CDR3 region has 16 residues. The DNA of the CDR3 is TGTGCCAGCAGCCAAGATTTTAGGGGGAGCAATCAGCCCCAGCATTTT. This sequence encodes CASSQDFRGSNQPQHF.

In its sample, this clonotype was seen a few times. The chain combines TRBV27 with TRBJ2-7; a possible D gene is TRBD2 (7 bases). Germline V lookup: CDR1 MNHEY, CDR2 SMNVEV (reference sequence). CDR3 size: 15 residues. V gave up 0 bases and J gave up 2 bases, with 11 bases separating them. CDR3 DNA sequence: TGTGCCAGCAGTTTATCGGCGGGGGCTACCTACGAGCAGTACTTC. Its translation is CASSLSAGATYEQYF.

This clonotype was seen a handful of times. J is TRBJ2-7 and V is TRBV7-3; 8 nucleotides agree with TRBD1. V lost 2 bases, J lost 5 bases, and 11 bases stayed unmatched. The CDR3 extends over 16 amino acids. CDR1 and CDR2 from the germline V gene are SGHTA and FQGTGA. For the CDR3, the DNA is TGTGCCAGCAGCTTATTCGGGGACAGGTCCCCTGACGAGCAGTACTTC. Translating it yields CASSLFGDRSPDEQYF.

The chain recombines TRBV6-1 with TRBJ1-2; TRBD1 might be the D (6 bases). Between the trimmed V and J ends, which lost 11 bases and 3 bases, there was a span of 16 bases. The germline gives CDR1 MNHNS, CDR2 SASEGT. The CDR3 is made up of 13 amino acids. The CDR3 protein is CAFRTDPDYGYTF. The CDR3 DNA sequence: TGTGCCTTCCGGACAGATCCGGACTATGGCTACACCTTC.

CDR3 amino acids: CASSVESGNTIYF. The CDR3 nucleotides read TGTGCCAGCAGTGTAGAGTCTGGAAACACCATATATTTT. V gene TRBV12-3 or TRBV12-4 combines with J gene TRBJ1-3, with no clear D. The CDR3 is made up of 13 amino acids. The V gene lost 5 bases and the J gene lost 1 base, with 6 bases spanning the gap.

This chain's CDR3 is CATKANSGTYNEQFF. The CDR3 bases are TGTGCCACCAAAGCTAACAGCGGAACCTACAATGAGCAGTTCTTC. This sequence joins TRBV10-3 and TRBJ2-1; TRBD2 might be the D (5 bases). There are 15 residues in the CDR3. The germline V gene has CDR1 ENHRY and CDR2 SYGVKD. The V gene lost 10 bases and the J gene lost 2 bases, with 18 bases spanning the gap.